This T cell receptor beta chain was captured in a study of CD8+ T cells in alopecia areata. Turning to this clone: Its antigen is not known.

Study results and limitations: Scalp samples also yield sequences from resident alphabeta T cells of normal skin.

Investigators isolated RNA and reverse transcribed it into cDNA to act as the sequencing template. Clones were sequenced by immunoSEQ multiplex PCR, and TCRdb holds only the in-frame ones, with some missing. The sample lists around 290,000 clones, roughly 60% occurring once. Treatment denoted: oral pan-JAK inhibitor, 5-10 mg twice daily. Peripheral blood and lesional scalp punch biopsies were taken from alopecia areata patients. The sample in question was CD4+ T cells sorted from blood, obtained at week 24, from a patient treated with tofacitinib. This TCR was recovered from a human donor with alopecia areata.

The CDR3 DNA sequence: TGTGCCAGCAGCCAAGACCGGACGGGGGAGACCCAGTACTTC. It translates to CASSQDRTGETQYF. The chain recombines TRBV4-2 with TRBJ2-5, with D possibly TRBD2 on 5 matching bases. This CDR3 comprises 14 residues. The V gene lost 0 bases and the J gene lost 5 bases, with 10 bases spanning the gap. CDR1 and CDR2 from the germline V gene are LGHNA and YNFKEQ.